The clone carrying this T cell receptor beta chain was detected a few times. In germline, CDR1 is KGHSH, CDR2 LQKENI. The CDR3 sequence is 14 residues long. Trimming stripped 6 bases from V and 3 bases from J, with 12 bases between. This record belongs to a study of T cells after posttransplantation cyclophosphamide. Method: immunoSEQ multiplex PCR; TCRdb's copy keeps in-frame clones and lacks some. The sample yields fewer than 20,000 clones, roughly 80% seen once. Methotrexate plus calcineurin inhibitor accompanied controls' myeloablative marrow transplants; sampling was 1 year later. The sample in question was PBMCs, obtained 441 days after allogeneic stem cell transplant with calcineurin inhibitor and methotrexate. The chain couples TRBV18 to TRBJ1-5; D possibly corresponds to TRBD1 (5 bases). This receptor was obtained from a male patient between 25 and 39 years old who received an allogeneic stem cell transplant from an unrelated donor, was CMV-positive, and had acute and chronic GVHD. These T cells may partly come from the graft donor. The CDR3 is CASSPDSTNQPQHF. CDR3 DNA: TGTGCCAGCTCCCCTGACAGTACCAATCAGCCCCAGCATTTT.